This TCR beta chain was profiled in a study of breast tumors, draining lymph nodes, adjacent tissues. There are 15 residues in the CDR3. Germline loops: CDR1 SGHDN, CDR2 FVKESK. V shed 2 bases, J shed 4 bases, and the junction held 3 bases outside the gene matches. In this sample, this clonotype turned up many times. Its antigen is unknown. Axillary draining lymph nodes of breast cancer patients supplied the node samples. General observations from the study: Findings are consistent with lymph node origin and intratumoral expansion of most tumor T cells. Tumor TCR diversity was below lymph nodes but above nontumor tissue.

TCRdb reanalysed the multiplex PCR reads using MiXCR and keeps one entry per CDR3 protein. The data contain around 140,000 distinct CDR3 sequences, about 20% of them singletons. Sequenced input: axillary lymph node tissue. The rearrangement links TRBV14 to TRBJ2-1; 9 bases line up with TRBD2. The origin of this receptor is a female donor with breast cancer. Some clones in this sample may be carry-over from other donors' samples. The CDR3 reads CASSQLTSGYNEQFF. The CDR3 bases are TGTGCCAGCAGCCAACTGACTAGCGGATACAATGAGCAGTTCTTC. Variable domain in full (rest from reference TRBV14 and TRBJ2-1): EAGVTQFPSHSVIEKGQTVTLRCDPISGHDNLYWYRRVMGKEIKFLLHFVKESKQDESGMPNNRFLAERTGGTYSTLKVQPAELEDSGVYFCASSQLTSGYNEQFFGPGTRLTVL.